Following are 21 T cell receptor beta chains from one sample sequenced in a study of blood T cell repertoires in COVID-19. The assay was immunoSEQ multiplex PCR, and TCRdb's table has in-frame clones only and misses some. The repertoire holds under 300,000 clones, with nearly 90% as singletons. Source material: peripheral blood. Receptors originate from a woman in her thirties or forties who had recovered from COVID-19.

This chain connects TRBV27 to TRBJ1-5; TRBD1 is a possible D gene (5 bases). Trimming pared 3 bases from V and 5 bases from J, leaving 5 bases between. CDR1 and CDR2 (germline): MNHEY, SMNVEV (reference sequence). The CDR3 loop spans 12 amino acids. For the CDR3, the DNA is TGTGCCAGCAGTTTCAGGGATCAGCCCCAGCATTTT. This translates into CASSFRDQPQHF.

The chain joins TRBV27 to TRBJ2-6; 9 bases map to TRBD1. Trimming cost V 5 bases and J 0 bases; bases outside gene matches: 5. The CDR3 runs to 17 residues. CDR1 is MNHEY and CDR2 is SMNVEV in the germline V gene (reference sequence). DNA for the CDR3: TGTGCCAGCAGTCAGGGACAGGGTTACTCTGGGGCCAACGTCCTGACTTTC. Protein product: CASSQGQGYSGANVLTF.

The V gene is TRBV2, the J gene TRBJ1-1; 9 nucleotides align to TRBD1. The CDR3 extends over 14 amino acids. With V trimmed by 6 bases and J by 0 bases, 2 bases remained unmatched. Germline CDR1 reads SNHLY; CDR2 reads FYNNEI. The DNA of the CDR3 is TGTGCCAGCAGGGGACAGGGCATGAACACTGAAGCTTTCTTT. Translating gives CASRGQGMNTEAFF.

The J gene is TRBJ2-5, the V gene TRBV20-1; 11 bases agree with TRBD2. Losses at the gene ends were 3 bases for V and 1 base for J; bases not matched to a gene: 4. The CDR3 consists of 15 residues. Per the germline V gene, CDR1 is DFQATT and CDR2 is SNEGSKA (reference sequence). The CDR3 DNA reads TGCAGTGCTAGTAGCGGGAGGGCCCCCCAAGAGACCCAGTACTTC. Protein: CSASSGRAPQETQYF.

The chain combines TRBV9 with TRBJ1-3; 10 bases agree with TRBD1. After removal of 1 base from V and 0 bases from J, the junction contained 7 bases not matched to a gene. This CDR3 contains 18 residues. Germline V gene lookup returns CDR1 SGDLS and CDR2 YYNGEE. The CDR3 region has the DNA TGTGCCAGCAGCGTATCGACAGGGGGCTACTCCTCTGGAAACACCATATATTTT. Amino acids: CASSVSTGGYSSGNTIYF. Full variable domain (outside the CDR3, taken from reference TRBV9 and TRBJ1-3): DSGVTQTPKHLITATGQRVTLRCSPRSGDLSVYWYQQSLDQGLQFLIQYYNGEERAKGNILERFSAQQFPDLHSELNLSSLELGDSALYFCASSVSTGGYSSGNTIYFGEGSWLTVV.

The chain uses TRBV7-2 and TRBJ2-7; 7 positions agree with TRBD1. With V trimmed by 3 bases and J by 3 bases, 11 bases remained unmatched. CDR1 is SGHTA and CDR2 is FQGNSA in the germline V gene. The CDR3 runs to 16 residues. The CDR3 nucleotides read TGTGCCAGCAGCTTCCCCCTCGACAGGGTCAACTACGAGCAGTACTTC. This translates into CASSFPLDRVNYEQYF. Full variable domain (missing parts from reference TRBV7-2 and TRBJ2-7): GAGVSQSPSNKVTEKGKDVELRCDPISGHTALYWYRQSLGQGLEFLIYFQGNSAPDKSGLPSDRFSAERTGGSVSTLTIQRTQQEDSAVYLCASSFPLDRVNYEQYFGPGTRLTVT.

The CDR3 here is CASSLGRSGTGELFF. The DNA for the CDR3 is TGTGCCAGCAGCTTAGGGAGGTCGGGGACCGGGGAGCTGTTTTTT. This chain joins TRBV13 and TRBJ2-2, with a weak D call TRBD2 (5 bases). Germline V gene sequence: CDR1 PRHDT, CDR2 FYEKMQ (reference sequence). The CDR3 totals 15 residues. V was clipped by 0 bases and J by 5 bases, with 10 bases between them.

V gene TRBV10-3 combines with J gene TRBJ2-7, with D possibly TRBD2 on 6 matching bases. This CDR3 has 11 residues. V was clipped by 10 bases and J by 3 bases, with 10 bases between them. Germline CDR1 ENHRY, CDR2 SYGVKD. The CDR3 nucleotides are TGTGCCACCTCGCGGGGCTACGAGCAGTACTTC. Its translation is CATSRGYEQYF.

The chain carries TRBV5-8 and TRBJ2-7; 12 bases are shared with TRBD1. The CDR3 has 13 residues. The germline CDR1 and CDR2 sequences are SGHTS and YDEGEE. V gave up 5 bases and J gave up 9 bases; unmatched junction bases: 6. CDR3 DNA sequence: TGTGCCAGCAGAAGAGGGACAGGGGGCATGCAGTACTTC. Its protein product is CASRRGTGGMQYF.

The gene calls are TRBV19 and TRBJ1-5; D might be TRBD1 (6 bases). CDR1 is LNHDA, CDR2 SQIVND, per germline (reference sequence). V lost 5 bases and J 1 base, leaving 18 bases between the germline ends. CDR3 length: 17 amino acids. In DNA, the CDR3 is TGTGCCAGTAGTTCGACGAACCAGGGGAAGAGCAATCAGCCCCAGCATTTT. It yields the protein CASSSTNQGKSNQPQHF.

The chain uses TRBV10-3 and TRBJ2-1; 8 positions agree with TRBD2. Germline CDR1 and CDR2: ENHRY and SYGVKD. The CDR3 contains 14 residues. The V segment lost 6 bases and the J segment 1 base; nucleotides outside the gene matches: 2. CDR3 loop: CAIRKRESYNEQFF. The CDR3 DNA is TGTGCCATCAGGAAGCGGGAGTCCTACAATGAGCAGTTCTTC.

J is TRBJ2-4 and V is TRBV5-4; perhaps TRBD2 as D (6 bases). The germline V and J ends were trimmed by 5 bases and 0 bases, with 9 bases remaining between them. Looked up from germline, CDR1 is SGHNT and CDR2 is YYREEE (reference sequence). The CDR3 contains 14 residues. The CDR3, as DNA: TGTGCCAGCAGGGTGGAGGGAGCCAAAAACATTCAGTACTTC. Translation: CASRVEGAKNIQYF.

The chain carries TRBV7-2 and TRBJ2-2; D gene uncertain. The germline V gene encodes CDR1 SGHTA and CDR2 FQGNSA. V dropped 1 base and J dropped 1 base, with 4 bases sitting between them. The CDR3 runs to 14 residues. The CDR3 loop reads CASSLGQNTGELFF. Written as DNA, the CDR3 is TGTGCCAGCAGCTTAGGACAGAACACCGGGGAGCTGTTTTTT.

The CDR3 nucleotides are TGTGCCACCAGCAGGAGCGGAGTTTCCTACAATGAGCAGTTCTTC. Protein product: CATSRSGVSYNEQFF. This chain joins TRBV15 and TRBJ2-1; tentatively, D is TRBD2 (5 bases). The CDR3 totals 15 residues. CDR1 is LNHNV, CDR2 YYDKDF, per germline (reference sequence). Trimming stripped 3 bases from V and 1 base from J, with 10 bases between. The whole variable domain, filled in from reference TRBV15 and TRBJ2-1, reads DAMVIQNPRYQVTQFGKPVTLSCSQTLNHNVMYWYQQKSSQAPKLLFHYYDKDFNNEADTPDNFQSRRPNTSFCFLDIRSPGLGDTAMYLCATSRSGVSYNEQFFGPGTRLTVL.

This chain connects TRBV10-1 to TRBJ2-7; 14 positions match TRBD2. The V segment lost 1 base and the J segment 3 bases; nucleotides outside the gene matches: 5. The CDR3 contains 17 residues. Germline V CDR1 and CDR2: WNHNN, SYGVQD (reference sequence). For the CDR3, the DNA is TGCGCCAGCAGTGAGTGTGGGACTAGCGGGAGATTCTACGAGCAGTACTTC. Amino acids: CASSECGTSGRFYEQYF.

The rearrangement uses TRBV9 and TRBJ1-4; 9 positions match TRBD1. The ends lost 0 bases at V and 7 bases at J; junction bases unmatched: 7. The germline CDR1 and CDR2 sequences are SGDLS and YYNGEE. This CDR3 spans 16 amino acids. This CDR3 is CASSVGRGQGGEKLFF. The CDR3 DNA sequence: TGTGCCAGCAGCGTAGGTAGGGGACAGGGTGGTGAAAAACTGTTTTTT.

This clone was observed a single time. The chain joins TRBV7-2 to TRBJ2-1; 12 nucleotides align to TRBD1. The CDR3 extends over 16 amino acids. From germline, CDR1 is SGHTA and CDR2 FQGNSA. The ends lost 5 bases at V and 6 bases at J; junction bases unmatched: 8. The CDR3, as DNA: TGTGCCAGCAGCGCTTTCCGGGACAGGGGGCCCAATGAGCAGTTCTTC. It codes for CASSAFRDRGPNEQFF.

The sample holds a few counts of this clone. V and J are TRBV6-2 or TRBV6-3 and TRBJ2-1; possibly TRBD2 for D (6 bases). Germline V lookup: CDR1 MNHEY, CDR2 SVGEGT. With 5 bases removed from V and 12 bases from J, the gap between germline ends came to 14 bases. CDR3 length: 12 amino acids. The CDR3 DNA sequence: TGTGCCAGCAGTAGCGGGTCCCGCGGGCAGTTCTTC. This encodes CASSSGSRGQFF.

With regard to this clone: Additional DNA sequences in this sample encode the identical CDR3. J is TRBJ2-5 and V is TRBV4-3; perhaps TRBD2 as D (6 bases). Trimming cost V 1 base and J 5 bases, with 11 bases left between them. There are 14 residues in the CDR3. Germline V gives CDR1 LGHNA, CDR2 YSLEER. The CDR3 region is CASSQGRGGETQYF. Written as DNA, the CDR3 is TGCGCCAGCAGCCAAGGGAGGGGTGGGGAGACCCAGTACTTC.

The V and J genes are TRBV5-6 and TRBJ2-1, with 11 bases identical to TRBD1. The ends lost 1 base at V and 7 bases at J; junction bases unmatched: 7. CDR3 length: 16 residues. The germline V gene encodes CDR1 SGHDT and CDR2 YYEEEE. The CDR3 DNA reads as TGTGCCAGCAGCTTGTCAGGACAGGGGGCGAAGAATGAGCAGTTCTTC. This gives the protein CASSLSGQGAKNEQFF.

V and J are TRBV9 and TRBJ2-7, with TRBD2 matching over 14 bases. This CDR3 spans 16 amino acids. With V trimmed by 0 bases and J by 4 bases, 3 bases remained unmatched. Germline V gives CDR1 SGDLS, CDR2 YYNGEE. The CDR3 region has the DNA TGTGCCAGCAGCGTAGGGGGACTAGCGGGAGAATACGAGCAGTACTTC. Its translation is CASSVGGLAGEYEQYF.